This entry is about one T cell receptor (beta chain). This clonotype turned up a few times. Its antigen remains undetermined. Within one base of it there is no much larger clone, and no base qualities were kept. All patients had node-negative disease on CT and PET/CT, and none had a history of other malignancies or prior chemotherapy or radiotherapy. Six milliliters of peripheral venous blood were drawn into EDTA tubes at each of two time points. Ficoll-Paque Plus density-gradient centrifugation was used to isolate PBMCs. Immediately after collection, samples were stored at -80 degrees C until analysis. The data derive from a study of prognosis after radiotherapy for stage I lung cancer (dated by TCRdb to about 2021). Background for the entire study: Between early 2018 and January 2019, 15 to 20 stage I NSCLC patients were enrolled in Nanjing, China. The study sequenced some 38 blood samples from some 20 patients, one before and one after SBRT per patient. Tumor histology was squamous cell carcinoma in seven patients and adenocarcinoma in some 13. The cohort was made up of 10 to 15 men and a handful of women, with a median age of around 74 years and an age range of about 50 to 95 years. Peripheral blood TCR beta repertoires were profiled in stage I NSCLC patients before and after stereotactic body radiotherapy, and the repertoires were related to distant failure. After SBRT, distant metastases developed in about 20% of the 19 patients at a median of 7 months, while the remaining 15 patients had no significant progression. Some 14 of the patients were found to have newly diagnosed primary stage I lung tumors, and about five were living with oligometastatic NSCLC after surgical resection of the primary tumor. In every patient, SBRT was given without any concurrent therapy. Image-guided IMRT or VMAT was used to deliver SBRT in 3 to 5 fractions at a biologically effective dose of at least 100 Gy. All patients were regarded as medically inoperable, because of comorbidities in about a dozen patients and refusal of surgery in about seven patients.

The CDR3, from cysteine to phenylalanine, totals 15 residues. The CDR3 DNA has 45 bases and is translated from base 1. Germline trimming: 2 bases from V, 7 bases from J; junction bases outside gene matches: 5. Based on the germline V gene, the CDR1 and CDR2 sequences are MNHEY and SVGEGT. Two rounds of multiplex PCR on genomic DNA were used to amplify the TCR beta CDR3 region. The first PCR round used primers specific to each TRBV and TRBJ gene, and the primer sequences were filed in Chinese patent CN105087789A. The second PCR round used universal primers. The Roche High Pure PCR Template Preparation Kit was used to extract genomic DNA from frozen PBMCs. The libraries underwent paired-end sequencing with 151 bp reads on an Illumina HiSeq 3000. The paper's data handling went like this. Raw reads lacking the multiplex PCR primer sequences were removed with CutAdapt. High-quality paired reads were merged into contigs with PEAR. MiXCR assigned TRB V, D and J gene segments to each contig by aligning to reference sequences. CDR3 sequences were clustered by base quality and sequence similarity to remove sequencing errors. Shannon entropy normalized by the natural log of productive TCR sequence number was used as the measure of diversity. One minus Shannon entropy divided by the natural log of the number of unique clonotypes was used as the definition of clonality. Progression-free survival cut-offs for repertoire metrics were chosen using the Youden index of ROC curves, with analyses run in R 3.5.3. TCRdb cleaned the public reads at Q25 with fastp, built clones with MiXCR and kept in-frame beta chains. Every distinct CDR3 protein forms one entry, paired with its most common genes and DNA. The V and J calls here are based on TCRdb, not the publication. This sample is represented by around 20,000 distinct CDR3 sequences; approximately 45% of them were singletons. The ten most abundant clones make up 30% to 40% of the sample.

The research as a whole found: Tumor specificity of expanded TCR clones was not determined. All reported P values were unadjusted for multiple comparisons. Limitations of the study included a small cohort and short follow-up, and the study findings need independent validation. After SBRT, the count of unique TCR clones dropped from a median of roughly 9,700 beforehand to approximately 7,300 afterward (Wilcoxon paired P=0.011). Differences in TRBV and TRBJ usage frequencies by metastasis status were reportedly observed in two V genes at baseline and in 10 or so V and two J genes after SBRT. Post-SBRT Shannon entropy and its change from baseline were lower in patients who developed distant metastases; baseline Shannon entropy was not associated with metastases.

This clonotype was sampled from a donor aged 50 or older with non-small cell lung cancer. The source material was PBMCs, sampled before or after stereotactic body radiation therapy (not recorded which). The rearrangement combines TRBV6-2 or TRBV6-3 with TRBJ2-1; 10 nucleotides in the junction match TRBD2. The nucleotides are TGTGCCAGCAGTTACGGGGCTAGCGGGAGAAATGAGCAGTTCTTC. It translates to CASSYGASGRNEQFF.